A single sample gave rise to the 31 T cell receptor beta chains below, sequenced in a study of blood T cell repertoires in COVID-19. Here immunoSEQ multiplex PCR was the method, and the copy in TCRdb shows in-frame clones only, minus some. The data hold some 340,000 clones, with around 83% observed a single time. Sequenced material: peripheral blood. The receptors originated from a man aged 25-45 years with active or convalescent COVID-19.

In its sample, this clone was seen a few times. The CDR3 protein is CATSREVGVGTDTQYF. The CDR3, as DNA: TGTGCCACCAGCAGAGAAGTGGGAGTAGGTACAGATACGCAGTATTTT. This rearrangement joins TRBV15 to TRBJ2-3, with a tentative D call TRBD2 (5 bases). The V end was cut by 0 bases, the J end by 3 bases, with 13 bases between. The germline gives CDR1 LNHNV, CDR2 YYDKDF (reference sequence). The CDR3 sequence is 16 residues long.

Only one count was recorded for this clone. V and J are TRBV24-1 and TRBJ2-1; TRBD2 matches at 9 bases. V lost 3 bases to trimming and J lost 5 bases; unmatched junction nucleotides: 13. Germline V CDR1 and CDR2: KGHDR, SFDVKD. This CDR3 has 18 residues. The DNA for the CDR3 is TGTGCCACCAGTGATATCGTGAGCGGGGGGAAGCGTAACAATGAGCAGTTCTTC. It specifies CATSDIVSGGKRNNEQFF.

The J gene is TRBJ2-2, the V gene TRBV6-5, with D possibly TRBD1 on 5 matching bases. The V and J ends lost 4 bases and 2 bases respectively, with 14 bases between them. The length of the CDR3 is 16 residues. Germline-derived CDR1 and CDR2 are MNHEY and SVGAGI. CDR3 nucleotide sequence: TGTGCCAGCAGTTGGGGCGAGTGGGGAAACACCGGGGAGCTGTTTTTT. Its translation: CASSWGEWGNTGELFF.

The rearrangement links TRBV11-1 to TRBJ2-1, with 9 bases lining up with TRBD2. The CDR3 loop spans 15 amino acids. The trim removed 8 bases at V and 0 bases at J, leaving 5 bases unmatched. Germline lookup yields CDR1 SGHAT and CDR2 FQDESV (reference sequence). The CDR3 reads CASANSGGSYNEQFF. CDR3 in DNA: TGTGCCAGCGCGAATAGCGGGGGCTCCTACAATGAGCAGTTCTTC.

The chain combines TRBV7-8 with TRBJ2-7; 9 nucleotides agree with TRBD2. Germline CDR1 SGHVS, CDR2 FQNEAQ. With V trimmed by 7 bases and J by 6 bases, 16 bases remained unmatched. CDR3 size: 16 residues. The chain's CDR3 is CASTDWVAGGRSEQYF. CDR3 coding DNA: TGTGCCAGCACCGATTGGGTGGCGGGGGGGCGGAGCGAGCAGTACTTC.

This clone came up once. The J gene is TRBJ2-2, the V gene TRBV6-6; 11 bases align to TRBD2. Germline lookup yields CDR1 MNHNY and CDR2 SVGAGI (reference sequence). Trimming at V came to 0 bases and at J to 5 bases, leaving 2 bases not matched to a gene. This CDR3 has 16 residues. The CDR3 spells CASSYSLAGGTGELFF. The CDR3 coding sequence is TGTGCCAGCAGTTACTCCCTAGCGGGGGGAACCGGGGAGCTGTTTTTT.

This chain links TRBV10-3 with TRBJ2-7; the match to TRBD2 covers 13 bases. The CDR3 loop spans 18 amino acids. With 2 bases clipped from V and 5 bases from J, the junction kept 12 bases outside the gene matches. Germline V lookup: CDR1 ENHRY, CDR2 SYGVKD. CDR3 nucleotides: TGTGCCATCAGTGAGACCACCGGGACTAGCGGGAATTTCCACGAGCAGTACTTC. It yields the protein CAISETTGTSGNFHEQYF.

The chain couples TRBV4-1 to TRBJ1-1; TRBD1 might be the D (5 bases). Germline V gene lookup returns CDR1 MGHRA and CDR2 YSYEKL. Trimming shortened V by 2 bases and J by 4 bases, and 14 bases separated the two germline ends. The CDR3 is 15 residues long. The CDR3 is CASSQTGLITTEAFF. Written as DNA, the CDR3 is TGCGCCAGCAGCCAAACAGGATTGATAACCACTGAAGCTTTCTTT.

The chain employs TRBV11-2 and TRBJ1-1, with D perhaps matching TRBD1 (5 bases). Germline CDR1 reads SGHAT; CDR2 reads FQNNGV. Trimming removed 3 bases at V and 11 bases at J, with 10 bases between. The CDR3 has 11 amino acids. The CDR3 loop reads CASSFRVAAFF. CDR3 nucleotide sequence: TGTGCCAGCAGCTTCAGGGTTGCGGCTTTCTTT.

The chain is built from TRBV5-1 and TRBJ2-1; the D is unclear. V lost 0 bases to trimming and J lost 6 bases, with 4 bases between them. Per germline, CDR1 SGHRS and CDR2 YFSETQ. The CDR3 totals 12 residues. CDR3 nucleotides: TGCGCCAGCAGCTTGGCTAGCAATGAGCAGTTCTTC. The encoded protein is CASSLASNEQFF. Variable domain in full (rest from reference TRBV5-1 and TRBJ2-1): KAGVTQTPRYLIKTRGQQVTLSCSPISGHRSVSWYQQTPGQGLQFLFEYFSETQRNKGNFPGRFSGRQFSNSRSEMNVSTLELGDSALYLCASSLASNEQFFGPGTRLTVL.

The CDR3 nucleotides read TGTGCCAGCAGCCACAGGGTTGGGGCCAACGTCCTGACTTTC. This encodes CASSHRVGANVLTF. The V gene is TRBV11-3, the J gene TRBJ2-6; possible D gene TRBD1, 6 bases. With 5 bases removed from V and 3 bases from J, the gap between germline ends came to 8 bases. Germline CDR1 and CDR2: SGHNT and YENEEA. The length of the CDR3 is 14 residues.

The chain couples TRBV11-2 to TRBJ2-1; D gene unclear. The germline V and J ends were trimmed by 6 bases and 9 bases, with 12 bases remaining between them. Germline V CDR1 and CDR2: SGHAT, FQNNGV. The CDR3 runs 12 residues. The CDR3 spells CASSPNLSEQFF. As DNA, the CDR3 is TGTGCCAGCAGTCCTAACTTGAGTGAGCAGTTCTTC.

V and J are TRBV11-1 and TRBJ1-2; 10 bases agree with TRBD1. After removal of 5 bases from V and 7 bases from J, the junction contained 7 bases not matched to a gene. The V gene's germline CDR1 is SGHAT and CDR2 FQDESV (reference sequence). The CDR3 extends over 14 amino acids. The CDR3 spells CASSTGQGESGYTF. The CDR3 region has the DNA TGTGCCAGCAGCACCGGACAGGGGGAAAGTGGCTACACCTTC.

This clone has more than one count but fewer than ten. The same CDR3 is also encoded by other DNA sequences in this sample. This chain links TRBV4-1 with TRBJ1-2; D may be TRBD1 (5 bases). The germline V and J ends were trimmed by 2 bases and 3 bases, with 13 bases remaining between them. This CDR3 has 15 residues. The germline V gene has CDR1 MGHRA and CDR2 YSYEKL. The CDR3 is CASSQKGQGYYGYTF. CDR3 in DNA: TGCGCCAGCAGCCAAAAAGGGCAGGGCTACTATGGCTACACCTTC.

The rearrangement uses TRBV5-4 and TRBJ2-7, with 11 nucleotides matching TRBD1. V dropped 3 bases and J dropped 4; count of bases not matched to a gene: 6. Germline CDR1 and CDR2: SGHNT and YYREEE (reference sequence). The CDR3 length is 15 residues. The CDR3 bases are TGTGCCAGCAGCTGGGACCGGGACAGGGGGTACGAGCAGTACTTC. Protein product: CASSWDRDRGYEQYF.

V is TRBV20-1 and J is TRBJ2-1, with D unclear. The V gene lost 2 bases and the J gene lost 8 bases, with 7 bases spanning the gap. CDR3 length equals 11 residues. From germline, CDR1 is DFQATT and CDR2 SNEGSKA (reference sequence). CDR3 residues: CSARSVHEQFF. The CDR3 region has the DNA TGCAGTGCTAGATCCGTCCATGAGCAGTTCTTC.

The chain carries TRBV7-6 and TRBJ2-2; 10 bases agree with TRBD1. V dropped 5 bases and J dropped 6; count of bases not matched to a gene: 6. The V gene's germline CDR1 is SGHVS and CDR2 FNYEAQ. The CDR3 spans 15 residues. Here the CDR3 reads CASSPGTGVAGELFF. The CDR3 DNA reads as TGTGCCAGCAGCCCTGGGACAGGGGTCGCCGGGGAGCTGTTTTTT. The whole variable domain, filled in from reference TRBV7-6 and TRBJ2-2, reads GAGVSQSPRYKVTKRGQDVALRCDPISGHVSLYWYRQALGQGPEFLTYFNYEAQQDKSGLPNDRFSAERPEGSISTLTIQRTEQRDSAMYRCASSPGTGVAGELFFGEGSRLTVL.

CDR3 in amino acids: CASSQDTGPQHF. The DNA for the CDR3 is TGTGCCAGCAGCCAAGATACGGGGCCCCAGCATTTT. V gene TRBV3-1 (or the pseudogene TRBV3-2) combines with J gene TRBJ1-5, with no clear D. From germline, CDR1 is LGHDT and CDR2 YNNKEL (reference sequence). This CDR3 has 12 amino acids. Trimming shortened V by 0 bases and J by 9 bases, and 6 bases separated the two germline ends.

The chain links TRBV4-1 to TRBJ1-1, with TRBD1 matching over 7 bases. V gave up 1 base and J gave up 5 bases; unmatched junction bases: 7. Germline V CDR1 and CDR2: MGHRA, YSYEKL. This CDR3 spans 15 amino acids. CDR3 amino acids: CASSQGHAGGTEAFF. The CDR3 DNA sequence: TGCGCCAGCAGCCAAGGTCACGCAGGGGGAACTGAAGCTTTCTTT.

The chain is built from TRBV5-4 and TRBJ1-6, with TRBD1 matching over 9 bases. V dropped 0 bases and J dropped 6; count of bases not matched to a gene: 13. Germline V gives CDR1 SGHNT, CDR2 YYREEE (reference sequence). The CDR3 is 19 residues long. The chain's CDR3 is CASSLAWDRVGRRNSPLHF. The CDR3 DNA sequence: TGTGCCAGCAGCTTGGCCTGGGACAGGGTAGGCAGGCGTAATTCACCCCTCCACTTT.

CDR3: CASSLTGTLYEQYF. CDR3 bases: TGTGCCAGCAGCTTAACAGGGACCCTCTACGAGCAGTACTTC. V usage is TRBV11-2 and J usage is TRBJ2-7; maybe TRBD1 (6 bases). The CDR3 loop spans 14 amino acids. Germline V lookup: CDR1 SGHAT, CDR2 FQNNGV. The V gene lost 2 bases and the J gene lost 3 bases, with 11 bases spanning the gap. The variable domain in full, completed from reference TRBV11-2 and TRBJ2-7, reads EAGVAQSPRYKIIEKRQSVAFWCNPISGHATLYWYQQILGQGPKLLIQFQNNGVVDDSQLPKDRFSAERLKGVDSTLKIQPAKLEDSAVYLCASSLTGTLYEQYFGPGTRLTVT.

V and J are TRBV11-2 and TRBJ2-7; 8 bases are a match to TRBD1. The V gene end was trimmed by 4 bases and the J gene end by 5 bases; junction bases not matched to a gene: 7. The germline V gene has CDR1 SGHAT and CDR2 FQNNGV. The CDR3 runs to 14 residues. The CDR3 here is CASSSRPGGHEQYF. CDR3 in DNA: TGTGCCAGCAGCTCCCGACCAGGGGGCCACGAGCAGTACTTC.

This clone was found once. The chain combines TRBV19 with TRBJ1-4, with TRBD1 as a possible D gene (6 bases). The CDR3 runs to 11 residues. Looked up from germline, CDR1 is LNHDA and CDR2 is SQIVND (reference sequence). Trimming cost V 8 bases and J 8 bases, with 9 bases left between them. The CDR3 nucleotides are TGTGCCAGTTACAGGGAGGAAAAACTGTTTTTT. Translated, it gives CASYREEKLFF. The variable domain in full, with the rest retrieved from reference TRBV19 and TRBJ1-4, is DGGITQSPKYLFRKEGQNVTLSCEQNLNHDAMYWYRQDPGQGLRLIYYSQIVNDFQKGDIAEGYSVSREKKESFPLTVTSAQKNPTAFYLCASYREEKLFFGSGTQLSVL.

This chain joins TRBV2 and TRBJ2-1; a weak D match, TRBD2 (7 bases). This CDR3 is built from 15 residues. Looked up from germline, CDR1 is SNHLY and CDR2 is FYNNEI. V lost 8 bases to trimming and J lost 7 bases, with 21 bases between them. CDR3 sequence (DNA): TGTGCCAGCCTCAGGGGAGGGGGGGGCTGGAATGAGCAGTTCTTC. Amino acid sequence: CASLRGGGGWNEQFF.

The gene calls are TRBV12-5 and TRBJ2-2; the match to TRBD2 covers 7 bases. V was pared by 5 bases and J by 6 bases, with 12 bases of the junction left unmatched. The germline gives CDR1 LGHNT, CDR2 FRNRAP. The CDR3 runs 16 residues. Here the CDR3 DNA reads TGTGCTAGTGGTCAAATAGCGGGTAGGGAGGCCGGGGAGCTGTTTTTT. It yields the protein CASGQIAGREAGELFF.

The J gene is TRBJ2-5, the V gene TRBV3-1 (or the pseudogene TRBV3-2); a possible D gene is TRBD1 (5 bases). The germline V gene has CDR1 LGHDT and CDR2 YNNKEL (reference sequence). With 5 bases removed from V and 2 bases from J, the gap between germline ends came to 15 bases. The CDR3 runs to 15 residues. In DNA form, the CDR3 reads TGTGCCAGCAGCGCCCCCGAAGGGGCGCAAGAGACCCAGTACTTC. It is translated as CASSAPEGAQETQYF.

The CDR3 protein is CATKTLADNEQFF. CDR3 DNA sequence: TGCGCCACCAAAACACTAGCGGACAATGAGCAGTTCTTC. The rearrangement uses TRBV5-1 and TRBJ2-1; 8 nucleotides align to TRBD2. Trimming took 9 bases from V and 5 from J; bases not matched to a gene: 7. In germline, CDR1 is SGHRS, CDR2 YFSETQ. CDR3 length: 13 residues.

This chain connects TRBV5-8 to TRBJ2-1; tentative D call: TRBD1 (5 bases). V shed 1 base and J shed 8 bases, with 10 bases lying between them. The CDR3 loop spans 13 amino acids. CDR1 is SGHTS and CDR2 is YDEGEE in the germline V gene. This CDR3 is CASSLQGGDEQFF. DNA for the CDR3: TGTGCCAGCAGCTTGCAGGGCGGAGATGAGCAGTTCTTC. Variable domain in full (rest from reference TRBV5-8 and TRBJ2-1): EAGVTQSPTHLIKTRGQQATLRCSPISGHTSVYWYQQALGLGLQFLLWYDEGEERNRGNFPPRFSGRQFPNYSSELNVNALELEDSALYLCASSLQGGDEQFFGPGTRLTVL.

The genes are TRBV6-5 and TRBJ2-1, with 8 bases lining up with TRBD2. V trimming: 2 bases; J trimming: 7 bases; junction bases outside the gene matches: 4. Germline V gives CDR1 MNHEY, CDR2 SVGAGI. The CDR3 loop spans 14 amino acids. The CDR3 loop is CASSYRAGGNEQFF. The CDR3 region has the DNA TGTGCCAGCAGTTACCGGGCGGGGGGAAATGAGCAGTTCTTC.

This sequence joins TRBV25-1 and TRBJ1-2; D not certain. Looked up from germline, CDR1 is MGHDK and CDR2 is SYGVNS. This CDR3 spans 14 amino acids. Trimming took off 2 bases at V and 5 bases at J, with 12 bases between the two ends. DNA for the CDR3: TGTGCCAGCAGTGAAGGAGTTTGGGAGTATGGCTACACCTTC. Translation: CASSEGVWEYGYTF.

V gene TRBV11-3 combines with J gene TRBJ1-2; D perhaps matches TRBD1 (6 bases). The ends were cut back, 4 bases at V and 5 bases at J, with 11 bases in the middle. Germline assignment: CDR1 SGHNT and CDR2 YENEEA. The CDR3 length is 13 residues. The CDR3 here is CASSSRQDYGYTF. CDR3 DNA: TGTGCCAGCAGCTCGAGACAGGATTATGGCTACACCTTC.